The clone carrying this T cell receptor (beta chain) was observed at least ten times. These data come from a study of T-cell memory formation after mild COVID-19. This CDR3 is built from 12 residues. V shed 7 bases and J shed 9 bases, with 13 bases lying between them. Germline CDR1 reads MNHEY; CDR2 reads SVGEGT. Using constant-segment primers, 5'RACE produced TCR alpha and TCR beta cDNA libraries carrying sample barcodes and UMIs. Using its own MiXCR run on the 5' RACE reads, TCRdb lists one record per CDR3 protein. The sample yields tens of thousands of distinct CDR3 sequences, roughly a quarter seen once.

This chain joins TRBV6-2 or TRBV6-3 and TRBJ2-1; D is possibly TRBD2 (5 bases). The sequence was collected from a man between 18 and 29 years old who had mild COVID-19 (a few samples of this study predate the infection). Cell type and time point are not known. The source material was PBMCs or a T cell subset sorted from them (not recorded which). The CDR3 DNA follows: TGTGCCAGCATGGAGGTCCCAACTGAGCAGTTCTTC. Translating gives CASMEVPTEQFF.